This T cell receptor beta chain was recorded in a study of blood T cell repertoires in COVID-19. About the research overall: The samples span acute and convalescent COVID-19 from the United States, Italy and Spain. Sample material is recorded as cDNA or gDNA derived from T cells, B-cell-depleted T cells, or PBMCs.

Deletions cut 4 bases from V and 4 bases from J, with 15 bases between. CDR3 length: 15 amino acids. From germline, CDR1 is SGHKS and CDR2 YYEKEE (reference sequence). In the study's own analysis: Reference gene primer amplification yielded estimated nucleated cell counts. Some clones are missing from TCRdb's copy, which holds only in-frame ones; the method was immunoSEQ multiplex PCR. V and J calls and clone size come straight from that table; D and trimming were deduced from the DNA. The table includes under 250,000 clones, 85% detected once. This clonotype originated in a woman aged 55-69 years with active or convalescent COVID-19. J is TRBJ2-1 and V is TRBV5-5, with D possibly matching TRBD2 (6 bases). Sequencing used peripheral blood. The CDR3 nucleotides are TGTGCCAGCAGCAAGATGAGACTAGGGTACAATGAGCAGTTCTTC. It codes for CASSKMRLGYNEQFF.